These T cell receptor beta chains were read from a single sample in a study of immune heterogeneity within non-small cell lung tumors. TCRdb called the multiplex PCR reads again in MiXCR, with one record for every CDR3 protein. The sample consists of fewer than 2,500 distinct CDR3 sequences, less than 55% of them appearing once. The sequencing sample was made of lung tumor tissue. The receptors stem from a man between 65 and 79 years old with non-small cell lung cancer. CDR3s include the opening cysteine and the closing phenylalanine or tryptophan. Each record gives: clone size, J gene, V gene, D gene, CDR3 DNA, CDR3 protein. D genes are given only for firm matches. Clone size is stated in some rows and not others, as once, few, many or a class when expanded.

. | TRBJ2-5 | TRBV29-1 | TRBD1 | TGCAGCGTTGAGGGGAGGGGGACAGGGGGCTTGGAGACCCAGTACTTC | CSVEGRGTGGLETQYF
few | TRBJ1-1 | TRBV5-6 | TRBD1 | TGTGCCAGCAGCTTGGGGGACAGGGCCACTGAAGCTTTCTTT | CASSLGDRATEAFF
few | TRBJ1-5 | TRBV28 | . | TGTGCCAGCAGTTTACCCGGGGTTGACAGTTTGGGTCAGCCCCAGCATTTT | CASSLPGVDSLGQPQHF
. | TRBJ1-5 | TRBV28 | TRBD1 | TGTGCCAGCAGTTTTGGGAGGGGGCTTCAGCCCCAGCATTTT | CASSFGRGLQPQHF
. | TRBJ2-2 | TRBV5-8 | . | TGTGCCAGCAGCTTAGGGGTTAGCCTGACCGGGGAGCTGTTTTTT | CASSLGVSLTGELFF
. | TRBJ1-2 | TRBV20-1 | . | TGCAGTGCCAAGACTGGCGGCTACACCTTC | CSAKTGGYTF
few | TRBJ1-2 | TRBV6-1 | TRBD1 | TGTGCCAGCAGCCTGACAGGGGGCGACTCTGGCTACACCTTC | CASSLTGGDSGYTF
few | TRBJ1-5 | TRBV7-6 | . | TGTGCCAGCAGCTTAGAGGAGGGTAGGGAGCCCCAGCATTTT | CASSLEEGREPQHF
once | TRBJ1-2 | TRBV6-5 | . | TGTGCCAGCACTAACCCGAGCGGCGGCTACACCTTC | CASTNPSGGYTF
few | TRBJ1-1 | TRBV20-1 | . | TGCAGTGCTAGAAGAGACAGAAACACTGAAGCTTTCTTT | CSARRDRNTEAFF
. | TRBJ2-7 | TRBV19 | TRBD1 | TGTGCCAGTAGTTTGGAGCGGACAGGGCGATTTTCCTACGAGCAGTACTTC | CASSLERTGRFSYEQYF
. | TRBJ1-2 | TRBV19 | . | TGTGCCAGTAGGAGCCCGGGGGGAGTCTATGGCTACACCTTC | CASRSPGGVYGYTF
. | TRBJ2-7 | TRBV27 | . | TGTGCCAGCAGTACCGACAGTCTCTACGGGCAGTACTTC | CASSTDSLYGQYF
. | TRBJ1-2 | TRBV2 | TRBD1 | TGTGCCAGCAGTTCGGGACAGGAGACATTTTTCTATGGCTACACCTTC | CASSSGQETFFYGYTF
. | TRBJ1-5 | TRBV3-1 | TRBD1 | TGTGCCAGCAGCCACTCAGGGGGCGGTCAGCCCCAGCATTTT | CASSHSGGGQPQHF
. | TRBJ1-6 | TRBV20-1 | TRBD1 | TGCAGTGCTAGAAGAACAGGGGGTAATTCACCCCTCCACTTT | CSARRTGGNSPLHF
. | TRBJ2-7 | TRBV6-1 | TRBD2 | TGTGCCAGCAGTGAAGAGAGGCGGGGGTACGAAACTAGCTCCTACGAGCAGTACTTC | CASSEERRGYETSSYEQYF
once | TRBJ1-1 | TRBV20-1 | . | TGCAGTGCTAAGAAACAGGTAGACACTGAAGCTTTCTTT | CSAKKQVDTEAFF
. | TRBJ2-1 | TRBV7-6 | TRBD2 | TGTGCCAGCAGCTTCACTACGGGGGACTACTACAATGAGCAGTTCTTC | CASSFTTGDYYNEQFF
. | TRBJ2-6 | TRBV10-3 | . | TGTGCCATCAGTGAGGGCGACAACTCTGGGGCCAACGTCCTGACTTTC | CAISEGDNSGANVLTF
once | TRBJ2-2 | TRBV28 | . | TGTGCCAGCAGATCCGGGACTCCGACCGGGGAGCTGTTTTTT | CASRSGTPTGELFF
few | TRBJ1-5 | TRBV6-1 | . | TGTGCCAGCAGTCCTACAGGGAGAGGTGGCAATCAGCCCCAGCATTTT | CASSPTGRGGNQPQHF
. | TRBJ2-5 | TRBV9 | . | TGTGCCAGCAGCGACGACAGGGAGACCCAGTACTTC | CASSDDRETQYF
. | TRBJ1-4 | TRBV20-1 | . | TGCAGTGCTAGGCCGGTAGGCAGCTCTAATGAAAAACTGTTTTTT | CSARPVGSSNEKLFF
. | TRBJ1-6 | TRBV9 | TRBD1 | TGTGCCAGCAGCGTAGCAGGGGGCGGGTCACCCCTCCACTTT | CASSVAGGGSPLHF
. | TRBJ2-5 | TRBV15 | . | TGTGCCACCCGACCCCTGGGGCAAGAGACCCAGTACTTC | CATRPLGQETQYF
once | TRBJ1-2 | TRBV6-1 | . | TGTGCCAGCAGTGAAACGGTGGGAGGCTACACCTTC | CASSETVGGYTF
. | TRBJ2-2 | TRBV12-3/TRBV12-4 | . | TGTGCCAGCCGCCCCCCCGCGGGATCGGGCGGGGAGCTGTTTTTT | CASRPPAGSGGELFF
. | TRBJ2-1 | TRBV20-1 | . | TGCAGTGCCCTAATTGGCAGCGGCAATGAGCAGTTCTTC | CSALIGSGNEQFF
. | TRBJ1-1 | TRBV19 | . | TGTGCCAGTAACTCCGGGGGGGCCAGGGCTGAAGCTTTCTTT | CASNSGGARAEAFF
. | TRBJ1-6 | TRBV6-1 | . | TGTGCCAGCAGTGAACTTGGGGGTAGTTCACCCCTCCACTTT | CASSELGGSSPLHF
. | TRBJ1-2 | TRBV14 | . | TGTGCCAGCAGCCAACTAGGTTTGTCAGACTATGGCTACACCTTC | CASSQLGLSDYGYTF
. | TRBJ2-3 | TRBV4-1 | TRBD2 | TGCGCCAGCAGCGTTCGACTAGCGGGAGTACCAGATACGCAGTATTTT | CASSVRLAGVPDTQYF
few | TRBJ2-7 | TRBV6-1 | . | TGTGCCAGCAGTGACTGGCAGACCTACGAGCAGTACTTC | CASSDWQTYEQYF
. | TRBJ1-3 | TRBV2 | TRBD1 | TGTGCCACCAGGGGGGGGCAGACTGGAAACACCATATATTTT | CATRGGQTGNTIYF
. | TRBJ1-5 | TRBV19 | TRBD1 | TGTGCCAGTAGTACCCGAAGAGACAGGGTTGGAGCTCAGCCCCAGCATTTT | CASSTRRDRVGAQPQHF
few | TRBJ2-1 | TRBV28 | TRBD1 | TGTGCCAGCAGGGGACAGGGAGTAACCTACAATGAGCAGTTCTTC | CASRGQGVTYNEQFF
few | TRBJ1-6 | TRBV18 | TRBD1 | TGTGCCAGCTCACCTTCATCCGGGACAGGGGGTTATAATTCACCCCTCCACTTT | CASSPSSGTGGYNSPLHF
. | TRBJ2-3 | TRBV7-9 | TRBD2 | TGTGCCAGCAGCTTAGGGAGCGGGAAAGATACGCAGTATTTT | CASSLGSGKDTQYF
. | TRBJ2-3 | TRBV4-2 | . | TGTGCCAGCAGCCTTGACCTTGCTACGCAGTATTTT | CASSLDLATQYF
large | TRBJ2-3 | TRBV6-1 | TRBD2 | TGTGCCAGCAGTGAAGATGGACTAGTGACGGATACGCAGTATTTT | CASSEDGLVTDTQYF
few | TRBJ2-7 | TRBV6-2/TRBV6-3 | . | TGTGCCAGCAGTTACGGTGGGGGATCCTACGAGCAGTACTTC | CASSYGGGSYEQYF
. | TRBJ2-7 | TRBV5-7 | . | TGTGCCAGCAGCGAAGCCTACGAGCAGTACTTC | CASSEAYEQYF
. | TRBJ1-1 | TRBV7-3 | . | TGTGCCAGCAGATTAAACCCGGCGAACACTGAAGCTTTCTTT | CASRLNPANTEAFF
. | TRBJ1-1 | TRBV29-1 | . | TGCAGCGTTGGAGAAGGGACCACCACTGAAGCTTTCTTT | CSVGEGTTTEAFF
. | TRBJ1-1 | TRBV6-4 | . | TGTGCCAGCAGTAATGACGGGAACACTGAAGCTTTCTTT | CASSNDGNTEAFF
. | TRBJ2-3 | TRBV7-2 | . | TGTGCCAGCAGCTCTAGAAGGAGCACAGATACGCAGTATTTT | CASSSRRSTDTQYF
. | TRBJ2-7 | TRBV27 | TRBD2 | TGTGCCAGCAGTTTTGCGGCTAGCGGGACCTACGAGCAGTACTTC | CASSFAASGTYEQYF
. | TRBJ2-7 | TRBV10-2 | . | TGCGCCAGCGTCGCCCGGGACCCAACCTACGAGCAGTACTTC | CASVARDPTYEQYF
. | TRBJ1-5 | TRBV6-1 | . | TGTGCCAGCAGGGGGAGGGTTAGGATCGGGCAGCCCCAGCATTTT | CASRGRVRIGQPQHF
. | TRBJ2-7 | TRBV19 | . | TGTGCCAGTAGTATAAGCGGGTCCCGTCTCGAGCAGTACTTC | CASSISGSRLEQYF
once | TRBJ2-7 | TRBV6-2/TRBV6-3 | TRBD1 | TGTGCCAGCAGTTATAGACAGGGCTACGAGAAGTACTTC | CASSYRQGYEKYF
. | TRBJ2-5 | TRBV6-1 | . | TGTGCCAGCCGGCAAGAGACCCAGTACTTC | CASRQETQYF
. | TRBJ2-7 | TRBV6-1 | TRBD1 | TGTGCCAGCAGTCCCTCCGGGACAGGGAGTACCTACGAGCAGTACTTC | CASSPSGTGSTYEQYF
few | TRBJ2-3 | TRBV19 | TRBD1 | TGTGCCAGTAGTAGTTTTGGGACAGGGGAATTTGCAGATACGCAGTATTTT | CASSSFGTGEFADTQYF
few | TRBJ2-1 | TRBV7-9 | TRBD2 | TGTGCCAGCAGCTTAGCCAGCGGGAGTAATGAGCAGTTCTTC | CASSLASGSNEQFF
. | TRBJ2-1 | TRBV6-2/TRBV6-3 | TRBD2 | TGTGCCAGCAGTTGGATCCCGACTAGCGGGAGCTCCTACAATGAGCAGTTCTTC | CASSWIPTSGSSYNEQFF
. | TRBJ2-2 | TRBV28 | . | TGTGCCAGCAGTTTAGTGGGGGGCACTGGGGAGCTGTTTTTT | CASSLVGGTGELFF
few | TRBJ1-5 | TRBV19 | . | TGTGCCAGTGCCATCGACATATCTAGCAATCAGCCCCAGCATTTT | CASAIDISSNQPQHF
few | TRBJ2-1 | TRBV24-1 | TRBD2 | TGTGCCACCAGTGATTTAGGGCTAGCGGGATACGAGCAGTTCTTC | CATSDLGLAGYEQFF